What follows are 9 T cell receptor beta chains derived from one specimen sequenced in a study of T cell responses to AZD1222 COVID-19 vaccine. Generated by immunoSEQ multiplex PCR, the TCRdb table keeps only in-frame clones and is missing some. The table lists roughly 53,000 clones, about 81% of them singletons. The sequencing here drew on peripheral blood, taken on day 0 of AZD1222 vaccination. The receptors originated from an adult in good health.

The chain has TRBV28 and TRBJ2-7, with 7 bases matching TRBD2. Germline V CDR1 and CDR2: MDHEN, SYDVKM. With 1 base clipped from V and 6 bases from J, the junction kept 15 bases outside the gene matches. This CDR3 is 17 amino acids long. As DNA, the CDR3 is TGTGCCAGCAGTTTATTGGGGGGGATGGCGACGAGATCCGAGCAGTACTTC. Residues: CASSLLGGMATRSEQYF.

This clone was picked up one time. The chain is built from TRBV3-1 (or the pseudogene TRBV3-2) and TRBJ2-7; possibly TRBD2 for D (5 bases). V lost 2 bases and J lost 0, with 11 bases in between. Per the germline V gene, CDR1 is LGHDT and CDR2 is YNNKEL (reference sequence). This CDR3 is 15 amino acids long. DNA for the CDR3: TGTGCCAGCAGCCAACCCAGCGGCAACTCCTACGAGCAGTACTTC. Translated: CASSQPSGNSYEQYF.

Only a few counts were recorded for this clone. The chain carries TRBV5-1 and TRBJ1-1; 9 nucleotides line up with TRBD1. The CDR3 has 14 residues. The V segment lost 7 bases and the J segment 7 bases; nucleotides outside the gene matches: 11. Germline V gene sequence: CDR1 SGHRS, CDR2 YFSETQ. For the CDR3, the DNA is TGCGCCAGCCACAGGGGGCACTTTAAGGATGAAGCTTTCTTT. This encodes CASHRGHFKDEAFF.

The V gene is TRBV11-3, the J gene TRBJ2-5; 7 nucleotides match TRBD2. Germline CDR1 and CDR2: SGHNT and YENEEA. The J segment lost 0 bases and the V segment lost 3 bases, leaving 4 bases of the junction unmatched. The CDR3 consists of 15 residues. CDR3 DNA: TGTGCCAGCAGCTTCCTTGGGGGGGACCAAGAGACCCAGTACTTC. It encodes CASSFLGGDQETQYF.

This chain links TRBV5-6 with TRBJ1-1; D gene ambiguous. This CDR3 has 17 amino acids. Germline V gene sequence: CDR1 SGHDT, CDR2 YYEEEE. V gave up 0 bases and J gave up 1 base, with 16 bases separating them. In nucleotides, the CDR3 is TGTGCCAGCAGCTTGGGTGGTGAGGCGGGGTCGAACACTGAAGCTTTCTTT. This codes for CASSLGGEAGSNTEAFF.

The rearrangement joins TRBV10-3 to TRBJ1-2; perhaps TRBD1 as D (6 bases). V lost 5 bases and J 0 bases, leaving 10 bases between the germline ends. The CDR3 loop spans 14 amino acids. Germline CDR1 is ENHRY and CDR2 is SYGVKD. CDR3 amino acids: CAISLQGANYGYTF. DNA for the CDR3: TGTGCCATCAGTCTACAGGGAGCTAACTATGGCTACACCTTC.

The chain links TRBV11-3 to TRBJ2-7; TRBD2 might be the D (6 bases). V gave up 0 bases and J gave up 4 bases, with 7 bases separating them. Germline values: CDR1 SGHNT, CDR2 YENEEA. This CDR3 is built from 13 residues. The CDR3 here is CASSLDREYEQYF. The DNA for the CDR3 is TGTGCCAGCAGCTTAGACCGGGAGTACGAGCAGTACTTC.

The chain uses TRBV5-4 and TRBJ2-2; D ambiguous. This CDR3 spans 15 amino acids. CDR1 and CDR2 from the germline V gene are SGHNT and YYREEE (reference sequence). Trimming stripped 0 bases from V and 1 base from J, with 7 bases between. CDR3 sequence (DNA): TGTGCCAGCAGCTTGGGGCACCTGAACACCGGGGAGCTGTTTTTT. Protein sequence: CASSLGHLNTGELFF.

This sequence joins TRBV9 and TRBJ1-1, with D possibly TRBD1 on 6 matching bases. Trimming took off 4 bases at V and 2 bases at J, with 12 bases between the two ends. This CDR3 spans 14 amino acids. CDR1 is SGDLS, CDR2 YYNGEE, per germline. The CDR3 DNA reads TGTGCCAGCAGCCCAAAGGACAGAAACACTGAAGCTTTCTTT. It is translated as CASSPKDRNTEAFF.